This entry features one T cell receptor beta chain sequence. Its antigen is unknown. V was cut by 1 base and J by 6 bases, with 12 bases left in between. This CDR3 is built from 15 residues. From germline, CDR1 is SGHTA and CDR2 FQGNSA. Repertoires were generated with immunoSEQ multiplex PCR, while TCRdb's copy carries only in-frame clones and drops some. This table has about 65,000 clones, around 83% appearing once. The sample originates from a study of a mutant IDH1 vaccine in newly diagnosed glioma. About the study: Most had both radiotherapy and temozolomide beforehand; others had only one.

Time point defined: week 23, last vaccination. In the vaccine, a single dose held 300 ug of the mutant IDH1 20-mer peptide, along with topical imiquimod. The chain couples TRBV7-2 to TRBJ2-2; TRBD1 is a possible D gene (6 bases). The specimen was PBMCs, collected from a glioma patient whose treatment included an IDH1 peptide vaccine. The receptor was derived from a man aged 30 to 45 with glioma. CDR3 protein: CASSLEVGAPGELFF. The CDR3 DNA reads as TGTGCCAGCAGCTTAGAGGTGGGGGCTCCCGGGGAGCTGTTTTTT.